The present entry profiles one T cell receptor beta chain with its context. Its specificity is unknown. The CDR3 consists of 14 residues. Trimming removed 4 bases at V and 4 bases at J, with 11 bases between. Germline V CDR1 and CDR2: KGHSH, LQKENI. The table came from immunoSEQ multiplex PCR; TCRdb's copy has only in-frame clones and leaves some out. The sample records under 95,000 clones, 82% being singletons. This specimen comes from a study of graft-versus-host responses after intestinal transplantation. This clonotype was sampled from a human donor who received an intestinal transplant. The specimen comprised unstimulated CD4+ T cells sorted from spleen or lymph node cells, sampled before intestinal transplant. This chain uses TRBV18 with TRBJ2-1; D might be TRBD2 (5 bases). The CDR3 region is CASSLSGGYNEQFF. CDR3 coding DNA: TGTGCCAGCTCACTATCAGGAGGTTACAATGAGCAGTTCTTC.